One and the same sample provided the 21 T cell receptor beta chains below, sequenced in a study of shared clonotypes between healthy human individuals. Using immunoSEQ multiplex PCR, the repertoire was profiled, and TCRdb retains in-frame clones only, with some absent. The table has some 980,000 clones, roughly 72% seen once. Material for sequencing was memory CD4+ T cells sorted from blood. Sample subset: CD45RA-negative fraction. The receptors were sampled from a man aged 18 to 30 in good health.

The chain is built from TRBV5-4 and TRBJ2-1; no reliable D call. Germline assignment: CDR1 SGHNT and CDR2 YYREEE (reference sequence). Trimming removed 3 bases from V and 15 bases from J, with 22 bases in between. The CDR3 spans 14 residues. This CDR3 reads CASSSPGSLSRLFF. CDR3 DNA sequence: TGTGCCAGCAGCTCCCCCGGCTCCCTCAGCCGGCTGTTCTTC. Based on the CDR3 plus reference TRBV5-4 and TRBJ2-1, the full variable domain is ETGVTQSPTHLIKTRGQQVTLRCSSQSGHNTVSWYQQALGQGPQFIFQYYREEENGRGNFPPRFSGLQFPNYSSELNVNALELDDSALYLCASSSPGSLSRLFFGPGTRLTVL.

The chain couples TRBV29-1 to TRBJ1-3; a possible D gene is TRBD1 (5 bases). The CDR3 runs 12 residues. In germline, CDR1 is SQVTM, CDR2 ANQGSEA. Trimming took 2 bases from V and 8 from J, leaving 10 bases between them. CDR3: CSVERGEDTIYF. DNA of the CDR3: TGCAGCGTTGAACGGGGCGAAGACACCATATATTTT.

The gene calls are TRBV5-4 and TRBJ2-5; 14 nucleotides match TRBD2. Losses at the gene ends were 4 bases for V and 2 bases for J; bases not matched to a gene: 10. The CDR3 covers 18 residues. Germline V gives CDR1 SGHNT, CDR2 YYREEE (reference sequence). This chain's CDR3 is CASSRLAGGAERQETQYF. The DNA of the CDR3 is TGTGCCAGCAGCCGACTAGCGGGGGGGGCCGAGCGGCAAGAGACCCAGTACTTC.

In this sample, this clone turned up once. The DNA for the CDR3 is TGTGCCAGCTCACCGACCTCCGGCTATGGCTACACCTTC. This sequence encodes CASSPTSGYGYTF. The rearrangement joins TRBV18 to TRBJ1-2, with no clear D. Germline V gene lookup returns CDR1 KGHSH and CDR2 LQKENI. The CDR3 contains 13 residues. Trimming shortened V by 3 bases and J by 4 bases, and 9 bases separated the two germline ends.

This clone turned up a few times. The chain joins TRBV30 to TRBJ1-2; TRBD1 might be the D (6 bases). CDR3 size: 13 residues. The germline V gene has CDR1 GTSNPN and CDR2 SVGIG (reference sequence). V dropped 3 bases and J dropped 7 bases, with 15 bases sitting between them. CDR3 nucleotides: TGTGCCTGGAGCGTTACAGGGATAGGTGGCTACACCTTC. Translated: CAWSVTGIGGYTF.

Points on this clone: One end of the junction fails to match germline, which may point to a read error. The chain couples TRBV7-7 to TRBJ2-5; 8 bases are shared with TRBD2. CDR3 length: 15 residues. Germline V gene sequence: CDR1 SSHAT, CDR2 FNYEAQ (reference sequence). Written as DNA, the CDR3 is TGTGCTAGCAGCTTAGGCGGGGGGCTGGAAGAGACCCAGTACTTC. Translation gives CASSLGGGLEETQYF.

With regard to this clone: With a much larger clone just one base away, this may be a read error. V usage is TRBV2 and J usage is TRBJ1-2, with D unresolved. The germline V and J ends were trimmed by 0 bases and 1 base, with 0 bases remaining between them. This CDR3 contains 12 residues. Germline CDR1 and CDR2: SNHLY and FYNNEI. Written as DNA, the CDR3 is TGTGCCAGCAGTGAAGCTAACTATGGCTACACCTTC. Its translation is CASSEANYGYTF.

CDR3 protein: CASEFETGAGNTIYF. DNA for the CDR3: TGTGCCAGCGAATTTGAGACAGGGGCTGGAAACACCATATATTTT. The rearrangement joins TRBV6-1 to TRBJ1-3; 8 bases are a match to TRBD1. The V and J ends lost 8 bases and 2 bases, in that order; junction bases with no gene match: 8. Germline V gene sequence: CDR1 MNHNS, CDR2 SASEGT. The CDR3 totals 15 residues.

The chain carries TRBV14 and TRBJ2-1; D perhaps matches TRBD2 (5 bases). The length of the CDR3 is 17 residues. V was clipped by 0 bases and J by 0 bases, with 12 bases between them. The germline V gene encodes CDR1 SGHDN and CDR2 FVKESK. The CDR3 spells CASSQDPGSLSYNEQFF. The CDR3 DNA reads TGTGCCAGCAGCCAAGATCCGGGGTCCCTCTCCTACAATGAGCAGTTCTTC.

The chain uses TRBV27 and TRBJ2-5; tentatively, D is TRBD1 (5 bases). The CDR3 is made up of 12 amino acids. Germline loops: CDR1 MNHEY, CDR2 SMNVEV (reference sequence). With 6 bases removed from V and 5 bases from J, the gap between germline ends came to 10 bases. The CDR3 nucleotides read TGTGCCAGCAGCATACCAGGGGAGACCCAGTACTTC. Encoded protein: CASSIPGETQYF.

The CDR3 region has the DNA TGTGCCAGCAGCTTAGAGCCTAGCACAGATACGCAGTATTTT. It specifies CASSLEPSTDTQYF. The J gene is TRBJ2-3, the V gene TRBV7-2; no clear D gene. The CDR3 has 14 amino acids. The germline V gene encodes CDR1 SGHTA and CDR2 FQGNSA. Trimming pared 1 base from V and 0 bases from J, leaving 5 bases between.

The chain uses TRBV9 and TRBJ1-1, with unresolved D. Germline CDR1 SGDLS, CDR2 YYNGEE. The CDR3 consists of 15 residues. V was clipped by 4 bases and J by 6 bases, with 19 bases between them. The CDR3 sequence is CASSWNSQPGSEAFF. In DNA form, the CDR3 reads TGTGCCAGCAGCTGGAACAGCCAGCCGGGGTCTGAAGCTTTCTTT.

On this clone itself: Other DNA sequences within the sample encode an identical CDR3. This chain uses TRBV5-6 with TRBJ2-5; D is uncertain. With 0 bases removed from V and 4 bases from J, the gap between germline ends came to 7 bases. There are 13 residues in the CDR3. Germline values: CDR1 SGHDT, CDR2 YYEEEE. The CDR3 spells CASSLGLGETQYF. The CDR3 nucleotides are TGTGCCAGCAGCTTGGGACTGGGAGAGACCCAGTACTTC.

This clone was counted once. This chain links TRBV19 with TRBJ2-7; D may be TRBD1 or TRBD2 (5 bases each). Trimming pared 5 bases from V and 4 bases from J, leaving 9 bases between. In germline, CDR1 is LNHDA, CDR2 SQIVND (reference sequence). The CDR3 has 12 residues. CDR3 nucleotides: TGTGCCAGTAGTTCTGGGGGTTACGAGCAGTACTTC. Its protein product is CASSSGGYEQYF.

In regard to this clone: This may arise from a read error, as a much more abundant clone is one base away. This sequence joins TRBV7-9 and TRBJ2-7; D is ambiguous. Germline V CDR1 and CDR2: SEHNR, FQNEAQ (reference sequence). The CDR3 has 11 residues. The CDR3 is CASSSSFEQYF. CDR3 coding DNA: TGTGCCAGCAGCTCCTCCTTCGAGCAGTACTTC.

This chain joins TRBV2 and TRBJ1-6; D gene unclear. The germline V and J ends were trimmed by 2 bases and 6 bases, with 14 bases remaining between them. CDR1 SNHLY and CDR2 FYNNEI come from the germline V gene. The CDR3 covers 16 residues. Here the CDR3 DNA reads TGTGCCAGCAGTGAATCAGGCACCGGTTCTAATTCACCCCTCCACTTT. Residues: CASSESGTGSNSPLHF.

This chain links TRBV2 with TRBJ1-5, with D possibly being TRBD1 (6 bases). V was clipped by 7 bases and J by 4 bases, with 11 bases between them. The germline V gene has CDR1 SNHLY and CDR2 FYNNEI. CDR3 length: 13 amino acids. CDR3 amino acids: CASTEGGNQPQHF. For the CDR3, the DNA is TGTGCCAGCACCGAGGGGGGGAATCAGCCCCAGCATTTT.

This clone was counted between two and nine times. This rearrangement joins TRBV4-2 to TRBJ1-1; no definite D call. The CDR3 spans 13 residues. V dropped 3 bases and J dropped 1 base, with 6 bases sitting between them. The germline CDR1 and CDR2 sequences are LGHNA and YNFKEQ. The CDR3 DNA reads TGTGCCAGCAGCCACGGGAAGAACACTGAAGCTTTCTTT. Translated: CASSHGKNTEAFF.

The chain recombines TRBV11-2 with TRBJ2-5, with D possibly TRBD2 on 6 matching bases. The CDR3 has 17 residues. Trimming cost V 0 bases and J 5 bases, with 19 bases left between them. Germline V lookup: CDR1 SGHAT, CDR2 FQNNGV. CDR3 loop: CASSLDIASAGRETQYF. The CDR3, as DNA: TGTGCCAGCAGCTTAGACATAGCATCGGCGGGGAGGGAGACCCAGTACTTC.

The chain has TRBV6-6 and TRBJ1-5; possibly TRBD1 for D (6 bases). The germline V gene encodes CDR1 MNHNY and CDR2 SVGAGI (reference sequence). The ends were cut back, 4 bases at V and 6 bases at J, with 7 bases in the middle. CDR3 length: 12 amino acids. CDR3 nucleotides: TGTGCCAGCAGTTTAGGGGGTCAGCCCCAGCATTTT. Translated: CASSLGGQPQHF.

This clone has a handful of counts. This chain joins TRBV5-8 and TRBJ2-5, with 9 bases fitting TRBD1. The germline gives CDR1 SGHTS, CDR2 YDEGEE. With V trimmed by 5 bases and J by 5 bases, 7 bases remained unmatched. The CDR3 is 14 residues long. The CDR3 loop is CASSTTDRGETQYF. The CDR3 DNA follows: TGTGCCAGCAGTACGACCGACAGGGGGGAGACCCAGTACTTC.